This TCR beta chain was sequenced during a study of human T cells and chemical hapten exposure. About the research overall: Donors were sensitized with 2% DPC on the upper inner arm.

A note on this clonotype: The target antigen is unknown.

Each CDR3 protein gets one entry after TCRdb re-called the RACE reads with MiXCR. The sample consists of some 74,000 distinct CDR3 sequences, 14% of them appearing once. Findings of the study overall: TCRs above 1 in 1000 frequency stayed constant with DPC sensitization.

Stated time point: pre-sensitization, week 0. Treatment defined: therapeutic diphenylcyclopropenone sensitization with weekly scalp DPC. This TCR derives from a woman between 50 and 59 years old with alopecia areata. Some clones in this sample may be carry-over from other donors' samples. The material sequenced was whole blood, taken in connection with sensitization to the hapten diphenylcyclopropenone (DPC).

In nucleotides, the CDR3 is TGTGCCAGTAGTATAAGAGGACAGGGTAGGCGTGGGAGTCCTACCGGGGAGCTGTTTTTT. It translates to CASSIRGQGRRGSPTGELFF. The chain employs TRBV19 and TRBJ2-2; TRBD1 aligns across 8 bases. The V segment lost 2 bases and the J segment 5 bases; nucleotides outside the gene matches: 19. Germline V lookup: CDR1 LNHDA, CDR2 SQIVND (reference sequence). The CDR3 has 20 residues.